What follows is one T cell receptor beta chain and its context. What this receptor recognizes is not known. No base qualities exist here, and no much larger clone lies one base off it. The label giving this sample's time point can be read as: cells obtained before transplantation from donor or recipient. CD3+CD4+ and CD3+CD8+ populations were FACS-sorted from unstimulated pre-transplant donor and recipient cells taken from spleen or lymph nodes. This sample stems from a study of graft-versus-host responses after intestinal transplantation (dated by TCRdb to about 2021). About the investigation overall: Multivisceral, liver-intestinal, or isolated intestinal transplants were received by the recipients. Every recipient was given anti-thymocyte globulin induction, then maintenance tacrolimus and steroids for 2 to 4 years. Graft-versus-host and host-versus-graft alloreactive T cell clones were tracked in the graft, circulation and bone marrow after intestinal transplantation using bulk TCR-beta CDR3 sequencing. Alloreactive clones were identified by sequencing pre-transplant mixed lymphocyte reaction products and comparing them with unstimulated pre-transplant donor and recipient T cells. A cohort of 24 intestinal transplant recipients, including one retransplant, was enrolled, and a few patients lacking pretransplant specimens were excluded. A peak of at least 4% donor T cells among recipient peripheral blood mononuclear cells was the definition used for donor T cell macrochimerism. Samples from three later patients were sequenced in-house on an Illumina MiSeq with MiXCR processing rather than by the commercial service. What the research found in general, with its limitations: Early after transplant, declines in HvG clones were associated with peak levels of circulating GvH clones. The relatively low number and heterogeneity of intestinal transplant patients limited the conclusions. GvH clones were detected in recipient bone marrow, and some of these GvH clones were observed earlier in ileal mucosa or blood, consistent with an intestinal mucosal origin. Patients with donor T cell macrochimerism had high GvH to HvG T cell clonal ratios in their allografts.

The method was the immunoSEQ multiplex PCR assay. For most patients, genomic DNA was isolated with the Qiagen DNeasy Blood and Tissue Kit and shipped frozen to Adaptive Biotechnologies for TCR sequencing. High-throughput TCR-beta CDR3 sequencing of genomic DNA from most patients was performed by Adaptive Biotechnologies. In the source study's methods: TCR sequencing data were retrieved from Adaptive's ImmunoSEQ software for about 17 patients, whereas three other patients were processed with MiXCR and VDJtools. To correct CD4 versus CD8 sorting errors, sequences present in both subsets at a frequency ratio below 5:1 were removed. CDR3 nucleotide sequences shared by donor and recipient were removed because the origin of these sequences could not be assigned. To be classed as alloreactive, a clone needed at least 2-fold expansion over unstimulated cells and a minimum CFSE-low frequency of 0.002% (template counts) or 0.001% (read counts). A clone was considered mappable if detected in the sequenced pre-transplant spleen, lymph node, or MLR CFSE-low populations of the donor or recipient. Cumulative frequency of alloreactive clones was calculated as a percentage of all sequences weighted by copy number. TCRdb provides this immuneACCESS table in a form limited to in-frame rearrangements. Some clones are lacking; in checked studies, under half of them reflect an unresolved V gene, and why the rest are absent is not known. V and J calls and clone size follow that table, whereas D and trimming were derived from the DNA. Present in this sample are tens of thousands of clones, roughly 84% of which were seen just once. Approximately 0.39% of the sample belongs to the ten largest clones.

The CDR3 contains 12 residues, cysteine and valine counted. The sequence is cut down to CDR3 DNA, 36 bases in frame from base 1. The germline V gene yields MNHEY for CDR1 and SVGAGI for CDR2. Trimming removed 6 bases from V and 1 base from J, leaving 7 bases between the germline ends. In this chain, TRBV6-5 is recombined with TRBJ2-7; possibly the D gene is TRBD1, per 6 matching bases. This specimen was unstimulated CD4+ T cells sorted from spleen or lymph node cells, taken before transplant. This TCR came from a human donor who was the organ donor for an intestinal transplant. The CDR3 in this case is CASRGQSYEQYV. The bases read TGTGCCAGCAGAGGACAGTCCTACGAGCAGTACGTC.